This T cell receptor (beta chain) stems from a study of T cells in Graves' hyperthyroidism and ophthalmopathy. Study-level information: Pretreatment peripheral blood was obtained at initial diagnosis. Findings and limits, study-wide: Ophthalmopathy and stable hyperthyroidism were separated by a 13 V-J model. In the blood, most expanded thyroid clonotypes above 0.001 appeared as well.

Patients aged 18 to 65 had newly diagnosed hyperthyroidism of under 2 months' duration. Amplified TCR beta CDR3 regions came from RNA transcripts. With the HTBI primer set, the TCR CDR3 went through a first round of RT-PCR. TCRdb re-called the multiplex PCR reads with MiXCR, one entry per CDR3 protein. This sample has about 840,000 distinct CDR3 sequences, with roughly 37% found just once. Concerning this clonotype itself: The antigen is unknown.

The CDR3 consists of 15 residues. V lost 2 bases to trimming and J lost 7 bases; unmatched junction nucleotides: 5. Sequencing input: blood. This chain links TRBV12-3 or TRBV12-4 with TRBJ1-6; 7 bases line up with TRBD1. The sequence derives from a man between 18 and 29 years old with Graves' hyperthyroidism. The CDR3 loop is CASSLRRGQNSPLHF. CDR3 coding DNA: TGTGCCAGCAGTTTAAGAAGGGGACAGAATTCACCCCTCCACTTT.